Presented here are 11 T cell receptor beta chains from one specimen sequenced in a study of T cell responses to AZD1222 COVID-19 vaccine. The assay was immunoSEQ multiplex PCR, and TCRdb's table has in-frame clones only and misses some. The data hold roughly 140,000 clones, with about nine tenths observed a single time. The sequences come from peripheral blood, collected 28 days after the second AZD1222 dose. These receptors were collected from an adult who received the AZD1222 COVID-19 vaccine.

The rearrangement joins TRBV7-2 to TRBJ2-1, with D possibly TRBD2 on 7 matching bases. Per germline, CDR1 SGHTA and CDR2 FQGNSA. V lost 9 bases to trimming and J lost 4 bases, with 10 bases between them. CDR3 size: 12 residues. CDR3 sequence: CARGGAYNEQFF. CDR3 nucleotide sequence: TGTGCCAGGGGGGGGGCTTACAATGAGCAGTTCTTC.

The V and J genes are TRBV27 and TRBJ1-5; no clear D gene. The germline V gene encodes CDR1 MNHEY and CDR2 SMNVEV (reference sequence). The CDR3 runs 16 residues. V dropped 3 bases and J dropped 2 bases, with 14 bases sitting between them. CDR3 nucleotides: TGTGCCAGCAGTTTTGGCCCTAATTATGGCAATCAGCCCCAGCATTTT. Residues: CASSFGPNYGNQPQHF.

Only one count was recorded for this clone. V gene TRBV5-1 combines with J gene TRBJ1-2; 10 nucleotides match TRBD1. The germline CDR1 and CDR2 sequences are SGHRS and YFSETQ. J was trimmed by 8 bases and V by 4 bases; bases with no gene match: 11. The CDR3 runs to 15 residues. Here the CDR3 reads CASSTRTGGKTGYTF. Here the CDR3 DNA reads TGCGCCAGCAGCACCAGGACAGGGGGGAAGACGGGCTACACCTTC.

The chain combines TRBV10-1 with TRBJ1-4, with 9 positions matching TRBD1. Germline CDR1 and CDR2: WNHNN and SYGVQD (reference sequence). The trim removed 6 bases at V and 6 bases at J, leaving 20 bases unmatched. The CDR3 loop spans 19 amino acids. This chain's CDR3 is CASSAIIPGQGLLDEKLFF. CDR3 coding DNA: TGCGCCAGCAGCGCTATCATCCCGGGACAGGGACTTTTGGATGAAAAACTGTTTTTT.

This clone was counted a single time. V and J are TRBV18 and TRBJ1-1; 7 positions match TRBD1. Germline trimming cut 6 bases from V and 0 bases from J; bases unmatched to any gene: 4. The length of the CDR3 is 14 residues. Looked up from germline, CDR1 is KGHSH and CDR2 is LQKENI. This CDR3 reads CASSSGQMNTEAFF. The DNA for the CDR3 is TGTGCCAGCTCTTCGGGACAGATGAACACTGAAGCTTTCTTT.

The chain couples TRBV5-4 to TRBJ2-3, with 14 bases fitting TRBD2. Germline lookup yields CDR1 SGHNT and CDR2 YYREEE (reference sequence). Trimming removed 4 bases from V and 2 bases from J; junction bases left unmatched: 6. This CDR3 comprises 17 residues. This CDR3 reads CASSTGLAGGFTDTQYF. As DNA, the CDR3 is TGTGCCAGCAGCACCGGACTAGCGGGGGGTTTCACAGATACGCAGTATTTT.

This clone has more than one count but fewer than ten. The rearrangement links TRBV9 to TRBJ1-1, with 8 bases matching TRBD1. The CDR3 runs to 16 residues. V was pared by 0 bases and J by 4 bases, with 8 bases of the junction left unmatched. Germline V gene lookup returns CDR1 SGDLS and CDR2 YYNGEE. CDR3 in DNA: TGTGCCAGCAGCGTAGGGAGGCAGGGGGCAGGCACTGAAGCTTTCTTT. Translated, it gives CASSVGRQGAGTEAFF. The full variable domain, with the rest looked up from reference TRBV9 and TRBJ1-1, is DSGVTQTPKHLITATGQRVTLRCSPRSGDLSVYWYQQSLDQGLQFLIQYYNGEERAKGNILERFSAQQFPDLHSELNLSSLELGDSALYFCASSVGRQGAGTEAFFGQGTRLTVV.

V is TRBV5-1 and J is TRBJ2-1; the D call may be TRBD1 or TRBD2 (5 bases each). This CDR3 is 15 amino acids long. In germline, CDR1 is SGHRS, CDR2 YFSETQ. Trimming cost V 2 bases and J 7 bases, with 16 bases left between them. In DNA, the CDR3 is TGCGCCAGCAGCTTATACGGAGGCCAGGGTAATGAGCAGTTCTTC. Its protein is CASSLYGGQGNEQFF.

Comment on this clone: One end of the junction fails to match germline, which may point to a read error. The rearrangement uses TRBV7-9 and TRBJ1-1, with TRBD1 identical over 9 bases. This CDR3 comprises 13 residues. The germline V gene encodes CDR1 SEHNR and CDR2 FQNEAQ (reference sequence). CDR3: CTAGGQGDTEAFF. Written as DNA, the CDR3 is TGCACCGCCGGGGGACAGGGTGACACTGAAGCTTTCTTT.

This chain connects TRBV7-9 to TRBJ2-5, with 9 bases that match TRBD1. The CDR3 runs to 16 residues. The V segment lost 4 bases and the J segment 3 bases; nucleotides outside the gene matches: 9. Germline-derived CDR1 and CDR2 are SEHNR and FQNEAQ (reference sequence). The DNA for the CDR3 is TGTGCCAGCAGCTCAGGGACAGGGCGCGGGGAAGAGACCCAGTACTTC. Protein: CASSSGTGRGEETQYF.

The CDR3 here is CASSLDLDQPQHF. The DNA of the CDR3 is TGTGCCAGCAGCTTAGATCTGGATCAGCCCCAGCATTTT. V is TRBV11-2 and J is TRBJ1-5; D not resolved. This CDR3 region has 13 residues. Germline V CDR1 and CDR2: SGHAT, FQNNGV. V was trimmed by 0 bases and J by 5 bases, leaving 5 bases between them.